These 10 T cell receptor beta chains were all obtained from the same sample, sequenced in a study of blood T cell repertoires in COVID-19. The data were produced by immunoSEQ multiplex PCR, yet TCRdb's version contains in-frame clones alone and is incomplete. There are about 290,000 clones in the sample; just under 85% occur only once, and approximately 4.1% lies in the top ten. The sequenced material came from peripheral blood. All receptors come from a woman between 45 and 65 years old with active or convalescent COVID-19.

This clone was detected ten times or more. The same CDR3 arises from other DNA sequences in this sample as well. The J gene is TRBJ2-1, the V gene TRBV7-2; 13 nucleotides align to TRBD2. V lost 1 base to trimming and J lost 7 bases; unmatched junction nucleotides: 4. This CDR3 contains 16 residues. The germline V gene encodes CDR1 SGHTA and CDR2 FQGNSA. The CDR3 is CASSLVKLAGGNEQFF. CDR3 bases: TGTGCCAGCAGCTTAGTCAAACTAGCGGGGGGGAATGAGCAGTTCTTC.

This chain links TRBV3-1 (or the pseudogene TRBV3-2) with TRBJ2-5; no firm D call. The V and J ends lost 0 bases and 5 bases respectively, with 10 bases between them. Germline CDR1 reads LGHDT; CDR2 reads YNNKEL (reference sequence). The CDR3 is made up of 14 amino acids. The CDR3 region has the DNA TGTGCCAGCAGCCAAGATACAGTCCGCGAGACCCAGTACTTC. This encodes CASSQDTVRETQYF.

J is TRBJ1-2 and V is TRBV18, with D possibly matching TRBD1 (5 bases). The ends were cut back, 1 base at V and 3 bases at J, with 9 bases in the middle. Germline lookup yields CDR1 KGHSH and CDR2 LQKENI. The CDR3 length is 14 residues. The CDR3 sequence: CASSPQGGDYGYTF. CDR3 bases: TGTGCCAGCTCACCACAAGGAGGGGACTATGGCTACACCTTC.

Comments on this clone: The junction and the germline gene differ at one end; a read error may be behind it. The gene calls are TRBV2 and TRBJ1-6; a possible D gene is TRBD1 (6 bases). The CDR3 is 12 residues long. Per germline, CDR1 SNHLY and CDR2 FYNNEI. CDR3 sequence (DNA): TGTGCCAGCAATCAAGCCGGGACATGGTACTACTTT. Residues: CASNQAGTWYYF.

This chain uses TRBV29-1 with TRBJ2-7; 9 bases fit TRBD1. Looked up from germline, CDR1 is SQVTM and CDR2 is ANQGSEA. CDR3 length equals 17 residues. The junction had 19 bases not matched to a gene; V was cut back by 5 bases and J by 5 bases. CDR3: CSVLGQGAGGGPNEQYF. The CDR3 coding sequence is TGCAGCGTTCTGGGACAGGGCGCGGGTGGGGGTCCGAACGAGCAGTACTTC.

This clone has just a few counts. The chain recombines TRBV30 with TRBJ1-6, with D possibly matching TRBD1 (5 bases). From germline, CDR1 is GTSNPN and CDR2 SVGIG (reference sequence). Trimming left V 1 base short and J 1 base short, with 17 bases between. This CDR3 is built from 18 residues. The CDR3 DNA reads as TGTGCCTGGAGTGCCATTGGAGACAGACCTTCCTATAATTCACCCCTCCACTTT. As protein: CAWSAIGDRPSYNSPLHF.

The chain combines TRBV5-6 with TRBJ2-7, with 8 nucleotides matching TRBD1. CDR3 length: 15 amino acids. Germline V gene data show CDR1 as SGHDT and CDR2 as YYEEEE. The junction had 6 bases not matched to a gene; V was cut back by 4 bases and J by 0 bases. CDR3 in DNA: TGTGCCAGCAGCCAAGGGACAGGCCGCTCCTACGAGCAGTACTTC. It specifies CASSQGTGRSYEQYF.

The chain couples TRBV2 to TRBJ1-6; TRBD1 matches at 10 bases. The CDR3 loop spans 15 amino acids. Trimming removed 8 bases from V and 7 bases from J; junction bases left unmatched: 8. Germline V gives CDR1 SNHLY, CDR2 FYNNEI. CDR3 protein: CASHPGTGANSPLHF. CDR3 in DNA: TGTGCCAGCCACCCGGGGACAGGGGCGAATTCACCCCTCCACTTT.

There are a few counts of this clone. The chain couples TRBV6-6 to TRBJ2-7; TRBD1 aligns across 8 bases. The CDR3 loop spans 14 amino acids. After removal of 7 bases from V and 2 bases from J, the junction contained 7 bases not matched to a gene. Germline CDR1 reads MNHNY; CDR2 reads SVGAGI (reference sequence). Written as DNA, the CDR3 is TGTGCCAGCACTCTTAACAGGGGGGCCTACGAGCAGTACTTC. Residues: CASTLNRGAYEQYF.

V gene TRBV11-2 combines with J gene TRBJ2-1; 7 bases are a match to TRBD1. The V segment lost 1 base and the J segment 8 bases; nucleotides outside the gene matches: 5. The CDR3 has 14 residues. CDR1 is SGHAT, CDR2 FQNNGV, per germline. The CDR3 sequence is CASSLVFQGDEQFF. DNA of the CDR3: TGTGCCAGCAGCTTAGTGTTCCAGGGGGATGAGCAGTTCTTC.